A selection of T cell receptor beta chains follows, all from one sample in a study of cytomegalovirus exposure and HLA in healthy donors. Libraries were prepared by immunoSEQ multiplex PCR; TCRdb keeps only in-frame clonotypes and omits some of them. The repertoire holds about 220,000 clones, with 75% as singletons. The sample comprised PBMCs. These receptors all come from a woman in her thirties in good health and CMV-seronegative. CDR3s leave out the opening cysteine and the closing phenylalanine or tryptophan. The D gene is left open where the match is weak. Size tells how often a clone was seen (once, few, many) or the class of an expanded clone, and some rows leave it out.

V gene: TRBV6-5
clone size: .
J gene: TRBJ1-1
D gene: .
CDR3 protein: ASSLGGENTEAF

V gene: TRBV4-1
clone size: .
J gene: TRBJ2-7
D gene: .
CDR3 protein: ASSQGGDEQY

V gene: TRBV4-1
clone size: .
J gene: TRBJ2-7
D gene: .
CDR3 protein: ASSQGRGGSSYEQY

V gene: TRBV19
clone size: few
J gene: TRBJ2-7
D gene: .
CDR3 protein: ATRRESGTYEQY

V gene: TRBV7-9
clone size: .
J gene: TRBJ1-1
D gene: .
CDR3 protein: ASSLGKGGSEAF

V gene: TRBV6-5
clone size: few
J gene: TRBJ1-6
D gene: .
CDR3 protein: ASSYSQGGFSPLH

V gene: TRBV2
clone size: .
J gene: TRBJ2-5
D gene: .
CDR3 protein: ASSWRAVQETQY

V gene: TRBV7-9
clone size: .
J gene: TRBJ1-1
D gene: TRBD1
CDR3 protein: ASSSRDRAEAF

V gene: TRBV30
clone size: .
J gene: TRBJ2-1
D gene: .
CDR3 protein: AWSLEGAYVNEQF

V gene: TRBV21-1
clone size: few
J gene: TRBJ1-1
D gene: .
CDR3 protein: ASSDTRQGANTEAF

V gene: TRBV19
clone size: .
J gene: TRBJ2-5
D gene: .
CDR3 protein: ASSIPAAETQY

V gene: TRBV15
clone size: once
J gene: TRBJ1-1
D gene: .
CDR3 protein: ATSREAVNTEAF

V gene: TRBV9
clone size: once
J gene: TRBJ1-2
D gene: .
CDR3 protein: ASSVATVSDGYT

V gene: TRBV5-6
clone size: .
J gene: TRBJ1-2
D gene: .
CDR3 protein: ASSLGRGIYGYT

V gene: TRBV7-7
clone size: .
J gene: TRBJ2-7
D gene: .
CDR3 protein: ASSRDSFYEQY

V gene: TRBV6-5
clone size: .
J gene: TRBJ1-1
D gene: .
CDR3 protein: ASRERDLEAF

V gene: TRBV19
clone size: .
J gene: TRBJ2-7
D gene: TRBD1
CDR3 protein: ASSIFWGTGGDYEQY

V gene: TRBV6-5
clone size: .
J gene: TRBJ1-4
D gene: .
CDR3 protein: ASSPRGFENEKLF

V gene: TRBV9
clone size: .
J gene: TRBJ2-5
D gene: .
CDR3 protein: ASSSRGGSLETQY

V gene: TRBV19
clone size: .
J gene: TRBJ2-1
D gene: TRBD1
CDR3 protein: ASSTGDRYNEQF

V gene: TRBV29-1
clone size: once
J gene: .
D gene: TRBD2
CDR3 protein: SVEGGLAGGPGEQY

V gene: TRBV29-1
clone size: .
J gene: TRBJ2-3
D gene: TRBD1
CDR3 protein: SVDGDRGDNRGTDTQY

V gene: TRBV27
clone size: .
J gene: TRBJ1-2
D gene: TRBD1
CDR3 protein: ASSPGQPVYGYT

V gene: TRBV2
clone size: .
J gene: TRBJ1-1
D gene: TRBD1
CDR3 protein: ASRGTGGSNTEAF

V gene: TRBV19
clone size: .
J gene: TRBJ1-5
D gene: .
CDR3 protein: ASSMQGTSAQPQH

V gene: TRBV7-8
clone size: .
J gene: TRBJ1-1
D gene: TRBD1
CDR3 protein: ASSERRTGTNTEAF